This T cell receptor beta chain is from a study of T-cell reconstitution after alpha-beta-depleted transplantation in children. During its preparation, the TCRbeta library received unique molecular identifiers. TCRdb independently ran MiXCR on the PCR reads; one entry per CDR3 protein. Found here are a few hundred thousand distinct CDR3 sequences, approximately 10% of them singletons; the top ten hold around 2.3%. V shed 0 bases and J 8 bases; nucleotides not matched to a gene: 11. In germline, CDR1 is SGDLS, CDR2 YYNGEE. The CDR3 runs to 15 residues. The TCR originated in a human donor who donated a stem cell graft to a child with acute lymphoblastic leukemia. The chain joins TRBV9 to TRBJ2-7; 7 bases line up with TRBD2. Sample: PBMCs from the stem cell graft donor, taken from the stem cell graft. The CDR3 loop is CASSVGGGGPTKQYF. Here the CDR3 DNA reads TGTGCCAGCAGCGTAGGGGGCGGGGGACCTACGAAGCAGTACTTC. Variable domain in full (rest from reference TRBV9 and TRBJ2-7): DSGVTQTPKHLITATGQRVTLRCSPRSGDLSVYWYQQSLDQGLQFLIQYYNGEERAKGNILERFSAQQFPDLHSELNLSSLELGDSALYFCASSVGGGGPTKQYFGPGTRLTVT.